This T cell receptor beta chain appears in the sequencing data of a study of siplizumab effects on memory and regulatory T cells. Libraries were prepared by immunoSEQ multiplex PCR; TCRdb keeps only in-frame clonotypes and omits some of them. The table includes nearly 85,000 clones, roughly 87% detected once. Study-level results: In siplizumab conditions, mappable alloreactive CD4+ clones averaged roughly 64% Treg-derived, against 25% to 30% in controls. Proliferating siplizumab-culture Treg suppressive function went unconfirmed. The diversity of naive T cells seemed greater than that of memory cells, and their alloresponse contribution seemed major. Roughly 75-96% of proliferating clones (CD4+ or CD8+) could not be assigned a naive or memory phenotype.

Turning to this clone: The antigen remains unidentified.

Trimming shortened V by 4 bases and J by 5 bases, and 4 bases separated the two germline ends. CDR1 and CDR2 (germline): SGHDT, YYEEEE. There are 11 residues in the CDR3. The sample was Tregs sorted from blood. This clonotype was obtained from a human donor in good health. This chain joins TRBV5-6 and TRBJ2-1; no clear D gene. The CDR3 is CASSVDNEQFF. CDR3 nucleotides: TGTGCCAGCAGCGTTGACAATGAGCAGTTCTTC.